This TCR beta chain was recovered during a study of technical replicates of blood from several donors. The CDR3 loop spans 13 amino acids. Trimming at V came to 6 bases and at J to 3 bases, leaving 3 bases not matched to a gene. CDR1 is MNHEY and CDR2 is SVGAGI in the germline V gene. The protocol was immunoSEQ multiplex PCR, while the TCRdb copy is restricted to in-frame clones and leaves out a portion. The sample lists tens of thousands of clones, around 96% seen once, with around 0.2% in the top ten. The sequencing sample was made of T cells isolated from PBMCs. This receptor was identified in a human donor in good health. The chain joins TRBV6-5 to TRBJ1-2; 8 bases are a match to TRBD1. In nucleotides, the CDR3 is TGTGCCAGCAGATCGGACAGGGACTATGGCTACACCTTC. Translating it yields CASRSDRDYGYTF.